This T cell receptor (beta chain) stems from a study of blood T cell repertoires in COVID-19. Study as a whole: The study drew acute and convalescent COVID-19 samples from the United States, Italy and Spain. T cells, B-cell-depleted T cells, or PBMCs supplied cDNA or gDNA.

Germline CDR1 and CDR2: MGHRA and YSYEKL. The CDR3 is 16 amino acids. Trimming pared 3 bases from V and 0 bases from J, leaving 12 bases between. Authors' processing steps: Estimates of nucleated cell counts were drawn from the amplification of reference gene primers. Assay used: immunoSEQ multiplex PCR; TCRdb lists only in-frame clones, some missing. Clonal size and the V and J genes are those of that table, whereas D and trimming came from the DNA. The data show approximately 69,000 clones, approximately 79% seen once. Material: peripheral blood. This TCR was sampled from a man between 60 and 75 years old with acute or convalescent COVID-19. V gene TRBV4-1 combines with J gene TRBJ2-4; D remains unclear. In DNA form, the CDR3 reads TGCGCCAGCAGCCATCTCCCCGGTCTAGCCAAAAACATTCAGTACTTC. It codes for CASSHLPGLAKNIQYF.